The 26 T cell receptor beta chains in this list originate from one sample, sequenced in a study of T cells in localized non-small cell lung cancer (TCRdb year 2020). Library creation used the immunoSEQ multiplex PCR assay. In its TCRdb copy, this immuneACCESS table keeps in-frame sequences only and misses some clones. Where compared with another copy, unresolved V genes explain less than half of these, and the others have no known cause. A total of some 82,000 clones appear in this sample, around 81% of them only once. The top ten clones comprise approximately 21% of the sample. Sample: PBMCs, taken before any cancer treatment. These receptors were obtained from a man aged 40 to 75 with stage II squamous cell lung carcinoma.

The chain uses TRBV18 and TRBJ2-1; 13 bases are shared with TRBD2. V dropped 6 bases and J dropped 5; count of bases not matched to a gene: 4. Germline lookup yields CDR1 KGHSH and CDR2 LQKENI. The CDR3 totals 15 residues. The CDR3 region is CASSQTSGRNNEQFF. CDR3 nucleotide sequence: TGTGCCAGCTCCCAGACTAGCGGGAGGAACAATGAGCAGTTCTTC.

The J gene is TRBJ1-1, the V gene TRBV6-1, with D perhaps TRBD1 (5 bases). The CDR3 has 15 amino acids. V lost 5 bases and J 0 bases, leaving 13 bases between the germline ends. The germline CDR1 and CDR2 sequences are MNHNS and SASEGT. The CDR3 is CASSPRGVMNTEAFF. The CDR3, as DNA: TGTGCCAGCAGTCCCCGGGGGGTCATGAACACTGAAGCTTTCTTT.

The gene calls are TRBV20-1 and TRBJ2-7, with a tentative D call TRBD2 (5 bases). The germline V gene has CDR1 DFQATT and CDR2 SNEGSKA (reference sequence). The CDR3 has 11 amino acids. V was clipped by 4 bases and J by 13 bases, with 17 bases between them. CDR3 in DNA: TGCAGTGCTAAAGACACGACGAGGGATTACTTC. Translation: CSAKDTTRDYF.

The CDR3 here is CASSLAARGPHSGANVLTF. CDR3 coding DNA: TGTGCCAGCAGTTTAGCGGCTAGGGGGCCCCACTCTGGGGCCAACGTCCTGACTTTC. The J gene is TRBJ2-6, the V gene TRBV28; 7 nucleotides match TRBD1. In germline, CDR1 is MDHEN, CDR2 SYDVKM. The trim removed 2 bases at V and 0 bases at J, leaving 10 bases unmatched. The CDR3 has 19 amino acids.

The chain links TRBV7-2 to TRBJ2-1; 12 nucleotides line up with TRBD2. Germline V gene sequence: CDR1 SGHTA, CDR2 FQGNSA. The CDR3 consists of 16 residues. The J segment lost 7 bases and the V segment lost 4 bases, leaving 8 bases of the junction unmatched. In DNA form, the CDR3 reads TGTGCCAGCAGCTCCCAGACACTAGCGGGAGGAAATGAGCAGTTCTTC. Encoded protein: CASSSQTLAGGNEQFF.

The V and J genes are TRBV27 and TRBJ2-2, with a weak D call TRBD2 (5 bases). The V gene lost 6 bases and the J gene lost 5 bases, with 13 bases spanning the gap. This CDR3 region has 14 residues. Germline CDR1 is MNHEY and CDR2 is SMNVEV (reference sequence). The CDR3 DNA follows: TGTGCCAGCAGAAGCCTTCGGGAAACCGGGGAGCTGTTTTTT. Translated: CASRSLRETGELFF.

The chain is built from TRBV5-6 and TRBJ2-7; no definite D call. Germline assignment: CDR1 SGHDT and CDR2 YYEEEE. V lost 2 bases to trimming and J lost 5 bases, with 11 bases between them. This CDR3 has 13 amino acids. The CDR3, as DNA: TGTGCCAGCAGCTTTTCCCTAACGGACGAGCAGTACTTC. Translation gives CASSFSLTDEQYF.

The rearrangement uses TRBV10-3 and TRBJ1-1; D gene uncertain. V dropped 3 bases and J dropped 1 base, with 12 bases sitting between them. This CDR3 comprises 15 residues. Germline-derived CDR1 and CDR2 are ENHRY and SYGVKD. As DNA, the CDR3 is TGTGCCATCAGTGAAAGGGAGAATACGAACACTGAAGCTTTCTTT. Protein product: CAISERENTNTEAFF.

This clone was seen just once. CDR3 protein: CASSLGPYEHEQYF. The DNA for the CDR3 is TGTGCCAGCAGCTTAGGGCCGTACGAGCACGAGCAGTACTTC. The chain recombines TRBV7-2 with TRBJ2-7; D remains ambiguous. From germline, CDR1 is SGHTA and CDR2 FQGNSA. The V end lost 1 base, the J end lost 5 bases, and 12 bases lay between the germline ends. There are 14 residues in the CDR3.

The gene calls are TRBV10-3 and TRBJ2-3, with 11 bases fitting TRBD2. Losses at the gene ends were 8 bases for V and 0 bases for J; bases not matched to a gene: 10. The CDR3 length is 17 residues. Germline CDR1 reads ENHRY; CDR2 reads SYGVKD. CDR3 amino acids: CAIRLAGTSGSTDTQYF. DNA of the CDR3: TGTGCCATCCGCTTGGCCGGGACTAGCGGTAGCACAGATACGCAGTATTTT.

This chain joins TRBV4-3 and TRBJ2-7; D remains ambiguous. CDR1 LGHNA and CDR2 YSLEER come from the germline V gene. Trimming cost V 0 bases and J 4 bases, with 16 bases left between them. The CDR3 consists of 16 residues. This CDR3 reads CASSQDFQSTIYEQYF. CDR3 bases: TGCGCCAGCAGCCAAGATTTTCAGAGCACCATATACGAGCAGTACTTC.

The chain carries TRBV7-9 and TRBJ1-2, with D perhaps matching TRBD1 (5 bases). Trimming removed 5 bases from V and 6 bases from J, with 16 bases in between. This CDR3 has 14 residues. Germline assignment: CDR1 SEHNR and CDR2 FQNEAQ (reference sequence). CDR3 amino acids: CASSLFLQADGYTF. The DNA of the CDR3 is TGTGCCAGCAGCCTATTTTTACAGGCCGATGGCTACACCTTC. Complete variable domain (other parts from reference TRBV7-9 and TRBJ1-2): DTGVSQNPRHKITKRGQNVTFRCDPISEHNRLYWYRQTLGQGPEFLTYFQNEAQLEKSRLLSDRFSAERPKGSFSTLEIQRTEQGDSAMYLCASSLFLQADGYTFGSGTRLTVV.

The chain has TRBV7-6 and TRBJ2-7; D possibly corresponds to TRBD2 (6 bases). V was clipped by 5 bases and J by 2 bases, with 13 bases between them. Germline CDR1 and CDR2: SGHVS and FNYEAQ. There are 14 residues in the CDR3. The CDR3 protein is CASSPGLTTYEQYF. DNA for the CDR3: TGTGCCAGCAGCCCGGGACTGACGACCTACGAGCAGTACTTC.

This sequence joins TRBV4-2 and TRBJ2-6, with TRBD1 matching over 8 bases. The V and J ends lost 4 bases and 0 bases, in that order; junction bases with no gene match: 8. The CDR3 is 18 amino acids. Germline V lookup: CDR1 LGHNA, CDR2 YNFKEQ. CDR3 residues: CASSLGTGGNSGANVLTF. CDR3 in DNA: TGTGCCAGCAGCCTCGGGACAGGCGGTAACTCTGGGGCCAACGTCCTGACTTTC.

The chain uses TRBV6-5 and TRBJ2-2, with D perhaps matching TRBD1 (5 bases). Trimming shortened V by 0 bases and J by 5 bases, and 13 bases separated the two germline ends. CDR1 and CDR2 (germline): MNHEY, SVGAGI. The CDR3 totals 16 residues. This CDR3 reads CASSYSIFRGTGELFF. The DNA of the CDR3 is TGTGCCAGCAGTTACTCGATTTTTAGGGGTACCGGGGAGCTGTTTTTT.

J is TRBJ1-5 and V is TRBV7-2; D unresolved. Trimming removed 3 bases at V and 0 bases at J, with 3 bases between. Germline CDR1 SGHTA, CDR2 FQGNSA. The CDR3 length is 13 residues. Here the CDR3 reads CASSFDSNQPQHF. DNA for the CDR3: TGTGCCAGCAGCTTTGATAGCAATCAGCCCCAGCATTTT. Full variable domain (missing parts from reference TRBV7-2 and TRBJ1-5): GAGVSQSPSNKVTEKGKDVELRCDPISGHTALYWYRQSLGQGLEFLIYFQGNSAPDKSGLPSDRFSAERTGGSVSTLTIQRTQQEDSAVYLCASSFDSNQPQHFGDGTRLSIL.

The rearrangement uses TRBV29-1 and TRBJ2-4; 8 nucleotides agree with TRBD1. The CDR3 totals 17 residues. Germline values: CDR1 SQVTM, CDR2 ANQGSEA. V shed 6 bases and J 2 bases; nucleotides not matched to a gene: 15. CDR3 bases: TGCAGCGTCACCCCCGACAGGGGTTCGTTGTCCAAAAACATTCAGTACTTC. Protein product: CSVTPDRGSLSKNIQYF.

About this clone itself: Relative to the germline gene, one junction end is altered; a read error may explain this. This chain uses TRBV7-7 with TRBJ2-1, with D possibly TRBD1 on 5 matching bases. The CDR3 has 14 residues. CDR1 and CDR2 (germline): SSHAT, FNYEAQ (reference sequence). CDR3 sequence reads: CASSLGAYDNEQFF. The CDR3 DNA is TGTGCTAGCAGCTTAGGGGCCTACGACAATGAGCAGTTCTTC. Looking up the rest from reference TRBV7-7 and TRBJ2-1 gives the full variable domain: GAGVSQSPRYKVTKRGQDVTLRCDPISSHATLYWYQQALGQGPEFLTYFNYEAQPDKSGLPSDRFSAERPEGSISTLTIQRTEQRDSAMYRCASSLGAYDNEQFFGPGTRLTVL.

This clone was seen just once. The V and J genes are TRBV18 and TRBJ1-4; D gene uncertain. Per germline, CDR1 KGHSH and CDR2 LQKENI. This CDR3 is built from 14 residues. The germline V and J ends were trimmed by 4 bases and 3 bases, with 9 bases remaining between them. The CDR3 spells CASSQQKANEKLFF. The CDR3 bases are TGTGCCAGCTCACAACAGAAAGCTAATGAAAAACTGTTTTTT.

Ten or more counts support this clone. The chain links TRBV6-5 to TRBJ2-2; the D is unclear. The CDR3 consists of 16 residues. V was clipped by 0 bases and J by 1 base, with 9 bases between them. Germline values: CDR1 MNHEY, CDR2 SVGAGI. In DNA, the CDR3 is TGTGCCAGCAGTTACTCGGGGTTGGGGAACACCGGGGAGCTGTTTTTT. It specifies CASSYSGLGNTGELFF.

The chain uses TRBV28 and TRBJ2-2; D gene unclear. This CDR3 has 13 amino acids. V gave up 7 bases and J gave up 1 base, with 7 bases separating them. CDR1 and CDR2 (germline): MDHEN, SYDVKM. The CDR3 sequence is CASKEQNTGELFF. The CDR3 DNA reads as TGTGCCAGCAAGGAACAGAACACCGGGGAGCTGTTTTTT.

This chain connects TRBV5-1 to TRBJ2-5; D perhaps matches TRBD2 (6 bases). This CDR3 has 16 residues. Trimming pared 1 base from V and 1 base from J, leaving 14 bases between. Germline V gene data show CDR1 as SGHRS and CDR2 as YFSETQ. Here the CDR3 DNA reads TGCGCCAGCAGCTTGTACGTGGGAGGCCTCCAAGAGACCCAGTACTTC. It codes for CASSLYVGGLQETQYF.

The rearrangement links TRBV5-1 to TRBJ2-7; D perhaps matches TRBD1 (5 bases). CDR3 length: 14 residues. The ends were cut back, 2 bases at V and 7 bases at J, with 16 bases in the middle. CDR1 is SGHRS, CDR2 YFSETQ, per germline. The CDR3 loop reads CASSFPTGNGEQYF. The CDR3 DNA reads as TGCGCCAGCAGCTTCCCTACAGGTAACGGTGAGCAGTACTTC.

This chain connects TRBV23-1 to TRBJ1-2; D is unresolved. Being an ORF, TRBV23-1 has a function that is uncertain. The CDR3 runs to 19 residues. Trimming stripped 3 bases from V and 3 bases from J, with 26 bases between. This chain's CDR3 is CASSHPGWLETLSDYGYTF. DNA for the CDR3: TGCGCCAGCAGTCATCCGGGTTGGCTCGAAACCCTCTCGGACTATGGCTACACCTTC.

The chain joins TRBV28 to TRBJ1-3, with D uncertain. The V gene lost 8 bases and the J gene lost 1 base, with 12 bases spanning the gap. The CDR3 is 14 amino acids. The germline V gene encodes CDR1 MDHEN and CDR2 SYDVKM. CDR3 loop: CASVLSGSGNTIYF. The CDR3 region has the DNA TGTGCCAGCGTTCTATCGGGGTCTGGAAACACCATATATTTT.

The V gene is TRBV29-1, the J gene TRBJ2-1; D might be TRBD1 (6 bases). The CDR3 is 12 residues long. V was shortened by 8 bases and J by 6 bases, with 14 bases between the two germline ends. Germline V gene lookup returns CDR1 SQVTM and CDR2 ANQGSEA. CDR3 loop: CSTYGQSNEQFF. Written as DNA, the CDR3 is TGCAGCACGTACGGACAGAGCAATGAGCAGTTCTTC.